Sequencing of this T cell receptor beta chain was carried out in a study of blood T cell repertoires in COVID-19. Study-wide background: Sites across the United States, Italy and Spain contributed samples from acute and convalescent COVID-19. The analysed material was cDNA or gDNA that came from T cells, B-cell-depleted T cells, or PBMCs.

The CDR3 loop spans 13 amino acids. V lost 2 bases, J lost 9 bases, and 14 bases lay in between. CDR1 and CDR2 (germline): GTSNPN, SVGIG (reference sequence). Study processing details: Reference gene primer amplification gave nucleated cell count estimates. Assay used: immunoSEQ multiplex PCR; TCRdb lists only in-frame clones, some missing. The V and J calls and the clone size are those of that table, but D and trimming were determined from the DNA. In the table there are 55,000 to 90,000 clones, roughly four fifths of which are singletons. This TCR derives from a woman between 65 and 79 years old with acute or convalescent COVID-19. The V call is TRBV30, the J call TRBJ1-5, with a possible D match to TRBD1 (5 bases). The sequenced sample was peripheral blood. The CDR3 sequence is CAWSQAGSLPQHF. In DNA form, the CDR3 reads TGTGCCTGGAGTCAGGCAGGGTCGCTGCCCCAGCATTTT.